Below, 4 T cell receptor beta chains from the same sample are listed, as sequenced in a study of PD-L1 blockade in urothelial cancer. The time point here: peripheral blood 6 weeks after treatment start. Clones were sequenced by immunoSEQ multiplex PCR, and TCRdb holds only the in-frame ones, with some missing. The repertoire holds under 20,000 clones, with about 83% as singletons. This specimen consisted of PBMCs, obtained around atezolizumab (anti-PD-L1) treatment. Receptors were obtained from a man aged 45-60 years with urothelial cancer.

This chain links TRBV2 with TRBJ2-7, with a weak D call TRBD1 (6 bases). Deletions cut 6 bases from V and 3 bases from J, with 9 bases between. The CDR3 consists of 12 residues. The germline V gene encodes CDR1 SNHLY and CDR2 FYNNEI. The CDR3 loop reads CASRGAGYEQYF. DNA for the CDR3: TGTGCCAGCAGGGGGGCAGGCTACGAGCAGTACTTC.

V is TRBV18 and J is TRBJ1-6; tentatively, D is TRBD1 (6 bases). The V gene lost 6 bases and the J gene lost 3 bases, with 9 bases spanning the gap. Germline lookup yields CDR1 KGHSH and CDR2 LQKENI. CDR3 size: 14 residues. The CDR3 here is CASSPDSYNSPLHF. The CDR3 coding sequence is TGTGCCAGCTCGCCGGACAGCTATAATTCACCCCTCCACTTT.

The J gene is TRBJ1-5, the V gene TRBV5-1, with unresolved D. Germline CDR1 is SGHRS and CDR2 is YFSETQ. Between the trimmed V and J ends, which lost 4 bases and 0 bases, there was a span of 11 bases. The CDR3 loop spans 15 amino acids. This chain's CDR3 is CASSEGGISNQPQHF. The CDR3 DNA reads as TGCGCCAGCAGCGAGGGTGGGATTAGCAATCAGCCCCAGCATTTT. Drawing the rest from reference TRBV5-1 and TRBJ1-5, the complete variable domain is KAGVTQTPRYLIKTRGQQVTLSCSPISGHRSVSWYQQTPGQGLQFLFEYFSETQRNKGNFPGRFSGRQFSNSRSEMNVSTLELGDSALYLCASSEGGISNQPQHFGDGTRLSIL.

The table lists this clone with a count of one. V usage is TRBV30 and J usage is TRBJ2-6; D unclear. Germline V gives CDR1 GTSNPN, CDR2 SVGIG (reference sequence). CDR3 length: 13 residues. V was pared by 4 bases and J by 2 bases, with 6 bases between. CDR3 amino acids: CAWIRAGANVLTF. The CDR3 DNA follows: TGTGCCTGGATCCGGGCTGGGGCCAACGTCCTGACTTTC.